This record looks at one T cell receptor beta chain sequence and its context. This sample was included in a study of blood T cell repertoires in COVID-19. Across the whole study: Sites in the United States, Italy and Spain provided acute and convalescent COVID-19 samples.

As originally analysed: Amplification of reference gene primers provided the estimated nucleated cell counts. Produced via immunoSEQ multiplex PCR; TCRdb's table is partial and in-frame only. V and J calls and clone size come straight from that table; D and trimming were deduced from the DNA. This table has fewer than 130,000 clones, 70% to 80% appearing once. V was shortened by 4 bases and J by 3 bases, with 12 bases between the two germline ends. The V gene's germline CDR1 is MGHRA and CDR2 YSYEKL. The CDR3 spans 14 residues. This chain connects TRBV4-1 to TRBJ2-5; weak D call: TRBD2 (6 bases). Input material: peripheral blood. This receptor was obtained from a man in his 70s with active or convalescent COVID-19. CDR3 amino acids: CASSLRLDEETQYF. CDR3 nucleotides: TGCGCCAGCAGCCTTCGACTAGACGAAGAGACCCAGTACTTC.